This record covers a single T cell receptor (beta chain). This receptor's antigen is unknown. No quality values exist for individual bases; no much larger clone is one base distant. This specimen comes from a study of radiation and T cells in renal cell carcinoma (dated by TCRdb to 2020 to 2021). Regarding the complete study: The samples were obtained from a clinical trial, where primary renal cell carcinomas were treated with 15 Gy stereotactic body radiation therapy and then removed by nephrectomy 4 weeks afterward. A total of 4,016,671 unique CDR3 nucleotide sequences, encoding 2.5 million to 3 million unique CDR3 amino acid sequences, were found across all 50 or so samples. A total of around 50 samples underwent TCR beta sequencing, made up of approximately 26 tumors and about 27 peripheral blood samples. What the work shows at the level of the full study, not this receptor alone: Tracking of blood repertoire dynamics stopped at approximately four weeks after treatment, with no follow-up past that point. In blood, the top tumor clonotypes increased from baseline to 2 weeks after radiation and then shrank by 4 weeks, which suggests a temporary expansion of tumor-resident clones. Because the trial had a single-armed design, the trial could not examine how radiation dose or scheduling affected the TCR repertoire. No pretreatment tumor biopsies were available, so the baseline intratumoral presence of clonotypes could not be determined.

What the time point label conveys for this sample: baseline pretreatment blood. The sample's treatment or condition label, in plain terms: 15 Gy SBRT to primary tumor, nephrectomy 4 weeks later. To follow tumor-enriched clonotypes, peripheral blood was collected serially from radiation-treated patients at baseline and again at 2 weeks and 4 weeks after SBRT. All patients had renal cell carcinoma with clear cell pathology. The QIAamp DNA Blood Mini Kit (Qiagen) was used to prepare genomic DNA for TCR sequencing. The analyses included just those samples that passed every quality control check. TCR beta libraries were generated from genomic DNA with the immunoSEQ kit, following the manufacturer's recommendations. For library preparation, a first multiplex PCR was performed with proprietary primers, followed by a second PCR in which unique barcodes were added, and bead cleanups were performed after each round. A kit-provided positive control reaction and a negative control reaction were included in every sample batch. The final libraries were assessed on an Agilent 4200 TapeStation D1000 ScreenTape, pooled by volume, and quantified by qPCR. Sequencing was performed on an Illumina NextSeq500 with a MidOutput 150-cycle cartridge, and 156 Read1 and 15 Index1 cycles were run with kit custom primers. The pooled library was loaded at 0.8 to 1 pM, and roughly 20% PhiX control was spiked in. The study's processing was this. Vendor-processed data were analyzed in R, with a clonotype defined as all T cells sharing the same CDR3 nucleotide sequence. In the clone abundance analyses, frequencies in each sample were normalized to that sample's 10,000 most abundant clones. Before analysis, public T cell clones were removed, and these numbered fewer than six per sample on average. Tumor-enriched clonotypes and baseline blood-enriched clonotypes were defined as those with an abundance difference of at least 32-fold between compartments. A beta-binomial differential abundance model was used to identify clonotypes that were expanded or contracted between blood time points. Similarity between tumor and blood repertoires was quantified using the Baroni-Urbani and Buser coefficient, and groups were compared with two-tailed Wilcoxon tests in R. TCRdb stores this immuneACCESS table with in-frame sequences only. Part of the clones is absent; in the studies checked, under half of the shortfall reflects unresolved V genes, and no reason is known for the rest. Clonal size and the V and J genes are those of that table, whereas D and trimming came from the DNA. Here the sample has about 22,000 clones; approximately 80% occur a single time. In total, the top ten clones hold about 37% of the sample.

CDR1 is given as WSHSY and CDR2 as SAAADI, both from the germline V gene. The cysteine opens and the phenylalanine closes a CDR3 of 13 amino acids. CDR3 DNA is the only sequence kept; it has 39 bases, read in frame from the first base. Rearrangement joined TRBV10-2 to TRBJ2-5, with TRBD2 tentatively as D gene (6 bases match). The J call may be in error: the DNA end matches TRBJ2-7 better. This receptor was identified in a man aged 55 to 70 with renal cell carcinoma. This material consisted of blood, taken from a patient whose treatment included radiotherapy and nephrectomy. The CDR3: CASSVRELYEQYF. The DNA sequence is as follows: TGCGCCAGCAGTGTGCGGGAACTCTACGAGCAGTACTTC.